The next 5 T cell receptor beta chains were all read from a single sample in a study of cytomegalovirus exposure and HLA in healthy donors. Clones were read by immunoSEQ multiplex PCR, and TCRdb kept only the in-frame ones, dropping some. The sample has 140,000 or so clones, about 87% seen once. The sample comprised PBMCs. The receptors here all came from a man aged 18 to 29 in good health and CMV-seropositive.

This rearrangement joins TRBV29-1 to TRBJ2-1; D is unclear. This CDR3 is 14 amino acids long. V lost 1 base and J 0 bases, leaving 7 bases between the germline ends. CDR1 is SQVTM and CDR2 is ANQGSEA in the germline V gene. The CDR3 here is CSVEVASSYNEQFF. CDR3 DNA: TGCAGCGTTGAAGTCGCGAGCTCCTACAATGAGCAGTTCTTC.

This clone showed up just a few times. The rearrangement joins TRBV18 to TRBJ1-1, with TRBD1 as a possible D gene (5 bases). V was shortened by 3 bases and J by 6 bases, with 17 bases between the two germline ends. This CDR3 has 15 residues. In germline, CDR1 is KGHSH, CDR2 LQKENI. The CDR3 spells CASSPGGSRGPEAFF. The DNA of the CDR3 is TGTGCCAGCTCACCCGGCGGGAGTAGGGGTCCTGAAGCTTTCTTT. The full variable domain, completed using reference TRBV18 and TRBJ1-1, is NAGVMQNPRHLVRRRGQEARLRCSPMKGHSHVYWYRQLPEEGLKFMVYLQKENIIDESGMPKERFSAEFPKEGPSILRIQQVVRGDSAAYFCASSPGGSRGPEAFFGQGTRLTVV.

This chain links TRBV29-1 with TRBJ1-1; D not certain. The germline V and J ends were trimmed by 3 bases and 10 bases, with 6 bases remaining between them. This CDR3 has 9 amino acids. Germline V gene sequence: CDR1 SQVTM, CDR2 ANQGSEA. The CDR3: CSVDTSAFF. CDR3 DNA: TGCAGCGTTGATACATCAGCTTTCTTT.

This clone was picked up a small number of times. The chain is built from TRBV2 and TRBJ2-2, with D perhaps matching TRBD2 (5 bases). V was cut by 6 bases and J by 0 bases, with 8 bases left in between. In germline, CDR1 is SNHLY, CDR2 FYNNEI. This CDR3 region has 14 residues. In DNA form, the CDR3 reads TGTGCCAGCAGCCCCGGGACGAACACCGGGGAGCTGTTTTTT. It is translated as CASSPGTNTGELFF.

The chain joins TRBV7-9 to TRBJ2-2, with D possibly matching TRBD1 (6 bases). Germline-derived CDR1 and CDR2 are SEHNR and FQNEAQ (reference sequence). CDR3 size: 13 residues. Trimming stripped 2 bases from V and 5 bases from J, with 6 bases between. The CDR3 here is CASSLQGTGELFF. DNA for the CDR3: TGTGCCAGCAGCTTACAGGGGACCGGGGAGCTGTTTTTT.